This T cell receptor (beta chain) was recorded in a study of regulatory T cells in long-lasting Graves disease (dated by TCRdb to the early 2020s). With regard to the full study: Newly diagnosed Graves' disease patients had taken antithyroid drugs for less than 3 months. The study was conducted in China and was registered as a clinical trial. Peripheral blood TCR sequencing and RNA sequencing compared persistent Graves' disease patients with newly diagnosed Graves' disease patients. TCR sequencing covered some 13 persistent and 20 or so newly diagnosed Graves' disease patients, about 35 samples in total. On the study overall, not on this receptor specifically: The authors acknowledged the small sample size as a limitation that may reduce accuracy. Peripheral blood alone was examined, since thyroid tissue, which constituted the primary lesion, could not be accessed. Patients with persistent disease shared more public clonotypes (roughly 2,900) than newly diagnosed patients did (966). TRBV28, TRBJ1-2 and TRBJ2-5 were preferentially used in persistent disease, while TRBV20-1 and TRBJ2-1 were favored in newly diagnosed disease. Lower TCR Shannon entropy and fewer highly expanded clones were observed in persistent Graves' disease patients than in newly diagnosed patients, which suggested clonal expansion. Sequencing and analysis were limited to the TCR beta chain.

As to this clonotype: Its antigen is unknown. The junction shows a germline mismatch at one end, possibly a read error.

The library was prepared using multiplex PCR. The instrument was an Illumina HiSeq 4000. TCR beta libraries were built with iRepertoire HTBI primers and Arm-PCR amplification of CDR3 regions. Gel purification was performed on PCR products prior to sequencing. In the paper's pipeline: Gene usage analysis of CDR3 amino acid clonotypes relied on the 60 or so TRBV and fewer than 15 TRBJ segments identified across samples. COPE and FqMerger were used to merge filtered high-quality paired reads into contigs. BLAST was used to align contigs to the IMGT TRBV, TRBD and TRBJ reference genes, and CDR3 was defined following IMGT. Highly expanded clones were defined as clonotypes with a frequency above 0.1%. Shannon entropy served as the measure of repertoire diversity, while the Gini coefficient captured V-J evenness. Clonotypes shared by more than one individual were considered public. The raw public reads went through TCRdb reprocessing: fastp at Q25, MiXCR clone calling, in-frame beta chains kept. Rows are unified per CDR3 protein, each entry keeping the most common DNA and genes. The V and J calls shown here were made by TCRdb, not taken from the authors' results. The sample table lists approximately 540,000 distinct CDR3 sequences, 12% of them with a count of one. Around 9.3% of the sample lies in the top ten.

From the cysteine through the phenylalanine, the CDR3 covers 13 amino acids. Only the CDR3 region is kept as DNA, spanning 39 bases read in frame from base 1. CDR1 and CDR2 are read off the germline V gene (reference sequence) as MNHEY and SMNVEV. What the time point label conveys for this sample: newly diagnosed GD, antithyroid drugs for less than 3 months. RNA was extracted from PBMCs in TRIzol for both TCR sequencing and RNA sequencing. The diagnosis of Graves' disease was made according to American Thyroid Association guidelines. The patients came from an endocrinology department in Xi'an, China. Each patient gave 9 to 10 milliliters of peripheral blood, collected in an EDTA anticoagulant tube. Ficoll Paque Plus density gradient separation was used to isolate PBMCs, and no further T cell sorting was done. An Agilent 2100 Bioanalyzer and agarose gel were used to check RNA quality, and a NanoDrop 2000 was used to measure RNA concentration.

This sample was also put to use in a study of T cells in Graves' hyperthyroidism and ophthalmopathy. As that second study puts it: Graves' hyperthyroidism was defined as stable when no progression to ophthalmopathy occurred over 18 months of follow-up. Hyperthyroidism patients were aged 18 to 65 years and newly diagnosed, with disease duration of less than 2 months. The study excluded patients with uncontrolled infections, other autoimmune diseases, pregnancy or lactation. Diagnoses relied on clinical symptoms, serum thyroxine and TRAb, thyroid ultrasound and orbital computed tomography. The first round of RT-PCR for the TCR CDR3 was performed with the HTBI primer set and the Qiagen OneStep RT-PCR kit. Most expanded thyroid clonotypes (frequency above 0.001) were also detected in blood, suggesting blood repertoires may reflect thyroid immune responses. A 13 V-J signature model separated ophthalmopathy from stable hyperthyroidism, with 87.88% sensitivity and about 81% specificity in cross-validation and 80%/75% in testing. In validation, the model predicted progression to ophthalmopathy a median of around 6.5 months before onset, with roughly 70% sensitivity and roughly 72% specificity. To identify distinguishing TCR V-J signatures, a discovery cohort of about 100 patients was used, comprising 40 to 45 with Graves' ophthalmopathy and around 60 with stable Graves' hyperthyroidism. Whether ophthalmopathy could be predicted prospectively was tested in an independent validation cohort made up of under 20 hyperthyroidism patients plus 17 patients who later progressed to ophthalmopathy. The 75 to 100 discovery patients were divided at random into training and test sets in a 7:3 ratio. In addition, the study compared T-cell repertoires in thyroid tissue and in blood from six Graves' hyperthyroidism patients. After sampling, hyperthyroidism patients received methimazole starting at 30 mg daily, and ophthalmopathy patients received high-dose intravenous methylprednisolone. Libraries were constructed in a second round of multiplex PCR, after which size selection and purification were carried out. Paired-end sequencing of the libraries was performed with 100 bp reads on an Illumina HiSeq2000. Raw data were processed with SOAPnuke, discarding reads with adapters, uncalled bases, mean Phred below 15, or no exact constant-primer or identifier match. COPE v1.2.5 was used to merge high-quality paired reads, and clonotypes were defined as unique nucleotide sequences. MiTCR v1.1 was used to align clonotypes to the IMGT TRBV, TRBD and TRBJ reference segments. The analysis included only V-J combinations with a frequency above 0.0001, which together covered 99% to 99.2% of the repertoires. A TCS score was defined as the ratio of F50 (clonal expansion) to E x V (chaos), with BLOSUM62-based TCRdist applied between CDR3 peptides within each V-J. Welch's t-statistics and random forest reduced around 510 V-J features to some 14, which were used in a naive Bayes classifier (R e1071). Sample size was not statistically predetermined, and blinding of investigators to group allocation was not performed. According to the paper, TCR Vbeta CDR3 sequencing was carried out on approximately 140 peripheral blood samples, which came from fewer than 50 ophthalmopathy, approximately 72 hyperthyroidism and approximately 17 progressor patients.

This sample comprised peripheral blood mononuclear cells (PBMCs), obtained at new diagnosis, from a patient treated with antithyroid drugs. The clonotype originates from a woman aged 25-40 years with Graves disease. Donor details come from another sample of the same person, matched by shared clones. Recombination joined TRBV27 with TRBJ1-2; the best D guess is TRBD1, with 5 bases matching. The CDR3 reads CASSLRRGYGHTF. The nucleotides are TGTGCCAGCAGTTTAAGACGGGGGTATGGCCACACCTTC.